Following are 25 T cell receptor beta chains from one sample sequenced in a study of T-cell memory formation after mild COVID-19. A single record per CDR3 protein comes from TCRdb applying MiXCR to the 5' RACE reads. The sample records 450,000 to 700,000 distinct CDR3 sequences, approximately 19% being singletons. The sequenced material came from PBMCs or a T cell subset sorted from them (not recorded which). The source of these receptors is an adult woman who had mild COVID-19 (a few samples of this study predate the infection). Cell type and time point are not known.

The chain links TRBV7-3 to TRBJ2-7; 7 bases map to TRBD2. CDR3 length: 15 residues. CDR1 is SGHTA and CDR2 is FQGTGA in the germline V gene. The V segment lost 4 bases and the J segment 0 bases; nucleotides outside the gene matches: 6. The CDR3, as DNA: TGTGCCAGCAGCTCAAGCGGGGATCCCTCCTACGAGCAGTACTTC. Translation: CASSSSGDPSYEQYF.

The gene calls are TRBV19 and TRBJ1-2; D perhaps matches TRBD1 (6 bases). The germline V gene has CDR1 LNHDA and CDR2 SQIVND (reference sequence). V was cut by 3 bases and J by 8 bases, with 16 bases left in between. The CDR3 is 14 amino acids. The CDR3 nucleotides are TGTGCCAGTAGTATCACCGGGGGGGGCGCGGGCTACACCTTC. This translates into CASSITGGGAGYTF.

The chain is built from TRBV7-6 and TRBJ1-5, with D possibly being TRBD1 (6 bases). The CDR3 is made up of 15 amino acids. Trimming removed 4 bases at V and 0 bases at J, with 10 bases between. Germline V CDR1 and CDR2: SGHVS, FNYEAQ. CDR3: CASSSGRGSNQPQHF. The CDR3 region has the DNA TGTGCCAGCAGCTCCGGCAGGGGTAGCAATCAGCCCCAGCATTTT.

V usage is TRBV5-1 and J usage is TRBJ1-2; D not certain. The CDR3 loop spans 16 amino acids. V gave up 4 bases and J gave up 3 bases, with 19 bases separating them. The germline CDR1 and CDR2 sequences are SGHRS and YFSETQ. CDR3 residues: CASSAVPPVADYGYTF. CDR3 DNA sequence: TGCGCCAGCAGCGCCGTCCCCCCGGTGGCTGACTATGGCTACACCTTC. Together with reference TRBV5-1 and TRBJ1-2, the CDR3 gives the full variable domain: KAGVTQTPRYLIKTRGQQVTLSCSPISGHRSVSWYQQTPGQGLQFLFEYFSETQRNKGNFPGRFSGRQFSNSRSEMNVSTLELGDSALYLCASSAVPPVADYGYTFGSGTRLTVV.

Many counts were recorded for this clonotype. This chain connects TRBV20-1 to TRBJ2-1; 7 bases match TRBD1. The germline gives CDR1 DFQATT, CDR2 SNEGSKA (reference sequence). CDR3 length equals 14 residues. Trimming took 0 bases from V and 4 from J; bases not matched to a gene: 3. The CDR3 DNA reads as TGCAGTGCTAGAGATCGGGACAGATACAATGAGCAGTTCTTC. Translating gives CSARDRDRYNEQFF.

This sequence joins TRBV12-3 or TRBV12-4 and TRBJ2-1; D call uncertain. The V and J ends lost 5 bases and 8 bases respectively, with 7 bases between them. This CDR3 spans 11 amino acids. The CDR3 here is CASSTRDEQFF. The CDR3 DNA reads TGTGCCAGCAGTACAAGGGATGAGCAGTTCTTC.

CDR3 in amino acids: CASSFGRGQEAFF. The CDR3 region has the DNA TGTGCCAGCAGCTTCGGCCGCGGCCAGGAAGCTTTCTTT. This chain links TRBV5-6 with TRBJ1-1, with D unresolved. This CDR3 region has 13 residues. Trimming stripped 2 bases from V and 8 bases from J, with 13 bases between. Germline CDR1 and CDR2: SGHDT and YYEEEE.

The J gene is TRBJ2-3, the V gene TRBV12-3 or TRBV12-4; 9 positions agree with TRBD2. V trimming: 5 bases; J trimming: 5 bases; junction bases outside the gene matches: 8. CDR3 length equals 15 residues. CDR3 loop: CASSLSGRGVDTQYF. The CDR3 DNA sequence: TGTGCCAGCAGTCTTAGCGGGAGAGGAGTAGATACGCAGTATTTT.

V gene TRBV12-5 combines with J gene TRBJ1-1; TRBD1 is a possible D gene (6 bases). Germline loops: CDR1 LGHNT, CDR2 FRNRAP. Trimming left V 5 bases short and J 11 bases short, with 15 bases between. This CDR3 contains 12 residues. CDR3 DNA: TGTGCTAGTGGTCAAACAGGGATGACGGCTTTCTTT. It translates to CASGQTGMTAFF.

This sequence joins TRBV7-2 and TRBJ1-6, with D possibly being TRBD1 (5 bases). Germline V gene sequence: CDR1 SGHTA, CDR2 FQGNSA. The CDR3 is made up of 14 amino acids. Between the trimmed V and J ends, which lost 4 bases and 7 bases, there was a span of 11 bases. The CDR3 DNA reads as TGTGCCAGCAGCTCCGAGGGGAGGAATTCACCCCTCCACTTT. It codes for CASSSEGRNSPLHF.

The chain is built from TRBV20-1 and TRBJ2-1, with 7 positions matching TRBD1. Germline V lookup: CDR1 DFQATT, CDR2 SNEGSKA (reference sequence). Unmatched junction bases numbered 7, after V lost 4 bases and J lost 7 bases. The CDR3 sequence is 13 residues long. The CDR3 nucleotides are TGCAGTGCTAACTGGGACAGAAGGAATGAGCAGTTCTTC. This codes for CSANWDRRNEQFF.

This clonotype was seen more than once but under ten times. J is TRBJ2-7 and V is TRBV5-4, with 12 bases fitting TRBD2. The CDR3 runs to 14 residues. The J segment lost 2 bases and the V segment lost 5 bases, leaving 2 bases of the junction unmatched. Germline loops: CDR1 SGHNT, CDR2 YYREEE (reference sequence). The CDR3 bases are TGTGCCAGCAGGACTAGCGGGGGAACCTACGAGCAGTACTTC. Its translation: CASRTSGGTYEQYF.

This clonotype has only a few counts. The V call is TRBV20-1, the J call TRBJ2-3; weak D call: TRBD1 (6 bases). The CDR3 contains 14 residues. Germline-derived CDR1 and CDR2 are DFQATT and SNEGSKA (reference sequence). Trimming pared 2 bases from V and 5 bases from J, leaving 14 bases between. The CDR3: CSARSWGHQDTQYF. The CDR3 DNA reads as TGCAGTGCTAGATCTTGGGGGCACCAAGATACGCAGTATTTT.

This clonotype was detected once. The chain recombines TRBV19 with TRBJ2-5; 11 bases map to TRBD2. After removal of 6 bases from V and 1 base from J, the junction contained 7 bases not matched to a gene. This CDR3 is 16 amino acids long. Germline lookup yields CDR1 LNHDA and CDR2 SQIVND (reference sequence). The CDR3 DNA reads TGTGCCAGTAGCCCTACTAGCGGGAGAGTCCAAGAGACCCAGTACTTC. Translating it yields CASSPTSGRVQETQYF.

A single count supports this clonotype. The gene calls are TRBV4-3 and TRBJ2-1; maybe TRBD1 (6 bases). V was cut by 1 base and J by 6 bases, with 16 bases left in between. The CDR3 covers 16 residues. Germline CDR1 reads LGHNA; CDR2 reads YSLEER. CDR3: CASSQVPPGTFNEQFF. CDR3 DNA: TGCGCCAGCAGCCAAGTCCCCCCCGGGACATTCAATGAGCAGTTCTTC.

The chain links TRBV18 to TRBJ2-7, with D possibly matching TRBD2 (5 bases). Per the germline V gene, CDR1 is KGHSH and CDR2 is LQKENI. V was shortened by 0 bases and J by 6 bases, with 21 bases between the two germline ends. This CDR3 contains 17 residues. This chain's CDR3 is CASSPPQPGWTPREQYF. In DNA form, the CDR3 reads TGTGCCAGCTCACCACCGCAGCCAGGTTGGACTCCCCGCGAGCAGTACTTC. Filled out from reference TRBV18 and TRBJ2-7, the complete variable domain reads NAGVMQNPRHLVRRRGQEARLRCSPMKGHSHVYWYRQLPEEGLKFMVYLQKENIIDESGMPKERFSAEFPKEGPSILRIQQVVRGDSAAYFCASSPPQPGWTPREQYFGPGTRLTVT.

V gene TRBV4-1 combines with J gene TRBJ2-3; D uncertain. There are 15 residues in the CDR3. Germline V gives CDR1 MGHRA, CDR2 YSYEKL. The V and J ends lost 8 bases and 3 bases respectively, with 18 bases between them. CDR3 nucleotide sequence: TGCGCCAGCTTAAGGGCGACTGAGAGGACAGATACGCAGTATTTT. It codes for CASLRATERTDTQYF.

The chain joins TRBV4-2 to TRBJ1-1, with a weak D call TRBD1 (6 bases). The length of the CDR3 is 14 residues. V was pared by 5 bases and J by 3 bases, with 13 bases between. Germline V gene data show CDR1 as LGHNA and CDR2 as YNFKEQ. CDR3 residues: CASSEGGVYTEAFF. The CDR3 nucleotides are TGTGCCAGCAGCGAAGGGGGGGTCTACACTGAAGCTTTCTTT.

The chain links TRBV5-8 to TRBJ2-5; TRBD2 matches at 7 bases. CDR3 length equals 15 residues. The germline V gene encodes CDR1 SGHTS and CDR2 YDEGEE. The V segment lost 4 bases and the J segment 2 bases; nucleotides outside the gene matches: 8. The CDR3 bases are TGTGCCAGCAGCCGACTAGCTCTGGGGCAAGAGACCCAGTACTTC. Its protein is CASSRLALGQETQYF.

This clonotype was seen only a few times. The rearrangement joins TRBV4-1 to TRBJ2-7; the D is unclear. Germline V lookup: CDR1 MGHRA, CDR2 YSYEKL. The CDR3 totals 15 residues. The ends were cut back, 0 bases at V and 2 bases at J, with 11 bases in the middle. CDR3 nucleotide sequence: TGCGCCAGCAGCCAAGATCGACTGGGCACCTACGAGCAGTACTTC. This sequence encodes CASSQDRLGTYEQYF.

The chain couples TRBV2 to TRBJ2-7, with D perhaps TRBD1 (5 bases). The CDR3 totals 13 residues. V was cut by 9 bases and J by 2 bases, with 14 bases left in between. Germline-derived CDR1 and CDR2 are SNHLY and FYNNEI. The CDR3: CARGVSHTYEQYF. In DNA form, the CDR3 reads TGTGCCAGAGGGGTGTCGCATACCTACGAGCAGTACTTC.

The table lists this clonotype with a count of one. The chain uses TRBV24-1 and TRBJ1-5; maybe TRBD1 (5 bases). CDR1 is KGHDR, CDR2 SFDVKD, per germline. The length of the CDR3 is 14 residues. Trimming pared 3 bases from V and 1 base from J, leaving 6 bases between. CDR3 protein: CATSDGGSNQPQHF. The CDR3 bases are TGTGCCACCAGTGATGGGGGGAGCAATCAGCCCCAGCATTTT.

This clonotype was recorded a few times. Germline and junction disagree at one end, which may indicate a read error. The chain is built from TRBV5-1 and TRBJ2-3, with a tentative D call TRBD2 (5 bases). Per the germline V gene, CDR1 is SGHRS and CDR2 is YFSETQ. This CDR3 has 12 residues. The CDR3 spells CANSLEVDTQYF. The CDR3 DNA reads as TGCGCCAACAGCTTGGAGGTAGATACGCAGTATTTT.

This clonotype was seen a few times. V and J are TRBV30 and TRBJ2-7; a possible D gene is TRBD2 (6 bases). With 1 base removed from V and 0 bases from J, the gap between germline ends came to 10 bases. The length of the CDR3 is 14 residues. Germline assignment: CDR1 GTSNPN and CDR2 SVGIG (reference sequence). The CDR3 nucleotides read TGTGCCTGGAGTGGTGGCGGGGACTCCTACGAGCAGTACTTC. It translates to CAWSGGGDSYEQYF.

This clonotype came up a few times. CDR3 sequence: CATSDLGTSGSDEQFF. In nucleotides, the CDR3 is TGTGCCACCAGTGATTTAGGGACTAGCGGGAGTGATGAGCAGTTCTTC. The chain recombines TRBV24-1 with TRBJ2-1, with TRBD2 matching 14 bases. V lost 1 base, J lost 8 bases, and 3 bases stayed unmatched. CDR1 and CDR2 from the germline V gene are KGHDR and SFDVKD. CDR3 length: 16 residues.